This TCR beta chain was observed in a study of CD8 T cells in ankylosing spondylitis. From germline, CDR1 is LGHDT and CDR2 YNNKEL (reference sequence). The CDR3 is made up of 12 amino acids. V was pared by 0 bases and J by 15 bases, with 12 bases between. Each CDR3 protein is one row after TCRdb ran MiXCR on the 5' RACE reads. The sample includes approximately 110,000 distinct CDR3 sequences, around 24% of them seen just once. The sequence was collected from a male donor with ankylosing spondylitis. What was sequenced was synovial fluid, either unsorted or a sorted T cell fraction (not recorded which). The rearrangement links TRBV3-1 to TRBJ2-1; tentatively, D is TRBD2 (5 bases). The CDR3 spells CASSQEWLAVFF. For the CDR3, the DNA is TGTGCCAGCAGCCAAGAATGGCTAGCTGTGTTCTTC.